A selection of T cell receptor beta chains follows, all from one sample in a study of T cell repertoires in cytomegalovirus infection. TCRdb recomputed calls from the reads with MiXCR, one row per CDR3 protein. The sample records more than 150,000 distinct CDR3 sequences, about 15% being singletons. The sequenced sample consisted of CD8+ T cells from PBMCs. These receptor sequences come from a human donor in good health (CMV status not recorded). Some clones in this sample may be carry-over from other donors' samples. CDR3s include the opening cysteine and the closing phenylalanine or tryptophan. The D gene is left open where the match is weak. The listing skips clone size in some rows; elsewhere it reads once, few, many or a size class.

CSAPFRGLSEQFF	TGCAGCGCCCCTTTCAGGGGGTTATCTGAGCAGTTCTTC	.	TRBD1	TRBV29-1	TRBJ2-1
CASSLVSLAATGELFF	TGTGCCAGCAGCTTAGTGTCACTAGCGGCCACCGGGGAGCTGTTTTTT	many	TRBD2	TRBV7-2	TRBJ2-2
CASSSGRESYEQYF	TGTGCCAGCAGCTCCGGACGGGAATCCTACGAGCAGTACTTC	few	.	TRBV7-9	TRBJ2-7
CASSPKPTGVPANTQYF	TGTGCCAGCAGCCCCAAACCGACAGGGGTCCCGGCAAATACGCAGTATTTT	once	TRBD1	TRBV7-9	TRBJ2-3
CASSLSVRDRINQPQHF	TGTGCCAGCAGCTTAAGCGTCCGGGACAGAATCAATCAGCCCCAGCATTTT	many	TRBD1	TRBV7-2	TRBJ1-5
CASSYSNGGSSYNEQFF	TGTGCCAGCAGTTACTCGAATGGGGGTAGCTCCTACAATGAGCAGTTCTTC	.	.	TRBV6-2/TRBV6-3	TRBJ2-1
CASSRDPGRDQPQHF	TGTGCCAGCAGCCGGGACCCCGGGCGGGATCAGCCCCAGCATTTT	few	.	TRBV6-6	TRBJ1-5
CASSLSTSGRAYNEQFF	TGTGCCAGCAGTCTCTCGACTAGCGGGAGGGCCTACAATGAGCAGTTCTTC	.	TRBD2	TRBV28	TRBJ2-1
CASKPRTTNNEQFF	TGTGCCAGCAAACCCCGGACCACCAACAATGAGCAGTTCTTC	.	.	TRBV28	TRBJ2-1
CSATSGKGNEQFF	TGCAGTGCTACAAGCGGGAAGGGCAATGAGCAGTTCTTC	few	TRBD2	TRBV20-1	TRBJ2-1
CASSWGMGTYNEQFF	TGTGCCAGCAGCTGGGGAATGGGGACTTACAATGAGCAGTTCTTC	few	.	TRBV7-3	TRBJ2-1
CASSLSNVGGDEQYF	TGTGCCAGCAGTTTATCGAACGTGGGAGGCGACGAGCAGTACTTC	many	.	TRBV27	TRBJ2-7
CASRGVGYEQYF	TGTGCCAGCAGGGGGGTCGGGTACGAGCAGTACTTC	.	.	TRBV28	TRBJ2-7
CASSFVGGSSYEQYF	TGTGCCAGCAGCTTCGTGGGGGGGAGCTCCTACGAGCAGTACTTC	few	TRBD2	TRBV7-9	TRBJ2-7
CASSLQQDYGYTF	TGTGCCAGCAGCTTACAACAGGACTATGGCTACACCTTC	.	.	TRBV7-9	TRBJ1-2
CASSLASHQGFAYEQYF	TGTGCCAGCAGCTTAGCGTCCCATCAGGGTTTCGCCTACGAGCAGTACTTC	few	.	TRBV7-6	TRBJ2-7
CASSLGYGNEQFF	TGTGCCAGCAGTTTAGGGTATGGGAATGAGCAGTTCTTC	few	.	TRBV12-3/TRBV12-4	TRBJ2-1
CASSPSGGGYGYTF	TGTGCCAGCAGCCCATCAGGGGGCGGCTATGGCTACACCTTC	.	TRBD1	TRBV12-3/TRBV12-4	TRBJ1-2
CATHGQPSNEQFF	TGTGCCACGCACGGACAGCCTTCGAATGAGCAGTTCTTC	few	.	TRBV7-6	TRBJ2-1